These 31 T cell receptor beta chains were sequenced from one sample in a study of identical twins. TCRdb re-analysed the 5' RACE reads in MiXCR, keeping a single row per CDR3 protein. This sample carries fewer than 550,000 distinct CDR3 sequences, roughly 15% of them seen once, and the ten largest clones take about 0.47%. This same sample was also part of a study on yellow fever vaccine responses in identical twins.

The specimen was CD4+ T cells sorted from blood. The source of these receptors is a woman younger than 30 in good health.

The chain couples TRBV7-9 to TRBJ2-3, with 8 bases fitting TRBD2. The V and J ends lost 5 bases and 4 bases, in that order; junction bases with no gene match: 8. The CDR3 has 15 amino acids. Per the germline V gene, CDR1 is SEHNR and CDR2 is FQNEAQ (reference sequence). The CDR3, as DNA: TGTGCCAGCAGCCCAGGACTAGCTGCGGCAGATACGCAGTATTTT. Translating it yields CASSPGLAAADTQYF.

In its sample, this clonotype was seen a few times. The chain recombines TRBV11-3 with TRBJ2-1; D is perhaps TRBD1 (5 bases). V dropped 1 base and J dropped 5 bases, with 12 bases sitting between them. The germline gives CDR1 SGHNT, CDR2 YENEEA. This CDR3 spans 15 amino acids. The CDR3 bases are TGTGCCAGCAGCTTAGGCCAGGGCCGTGACAATGAGCAGTTCTTC. Its translation: CASSLGQGRDNEQFF.

In its sample, this clonotype was seen many times. This chain joins TRBV12-3 or TRBV12-4 and TRBJ1-2; D is unresolved. CDR3 length: 12 residues. Trimming removed 8 bases from V and 4 bases from J, with 11 bases in between. CDR3 in amino acids: CASAVNRYGYTF. In DNA form, the CDR3 reads TGTGCCAGCGCGGTAAACCGCTATGGCTACACCTTC.

This chain connects TRBV28 to TRBJ2-1, with 15 bases fitting TRBD2. The CDR3 totals 15 residues. CDR1 and CDR2 from the germline V gene are MDHEN and SYDVKM. Trimming cost V 8 bases and J 7 bases; bases outside gene matches: 6. CDR3 protein: CASGTSGRPDNEQFF. The DNA for the CDR3 is TGTGCCAGCGGGACTAGCGGGAGGCCGGATAATGAGCAGTTCTTC.

The chain uses TRBV20-1 and TRBJ2-7, with unresolved D. This CDR3 contains 13 residues. Germline CDR1 DFQATT, CDR2 SNEGSKA (reference sequence). The V end was cut by 5 bases, the J end by 0 bases, with 11 bases between. The CDR3 DNA reads as TGCAGTGCTCCCAGTGAGAGCTCCTACGAGCAGTACTTC. Amino acids: CSAPSESSYEQYF.

This clonotype turned up a few times. The chain links TRBV10-3 to TRBJ2-5; D is unresolved. Trimming took off 8 bases at V and 1 base at J, with 11 bases between the two ends. Germline-derived CDR1 and CDR2 are ENHRY and SYGVKD. The CDR3 extends over 13 amino acids. CDR3 sequence reads: CAIRVAGQETQYF. For the CDR3, the DNA is TGTGCCATCCGAGTGGCAGGCCAAGAGACCCAGTACTTC.

This clonotype was counted at least ten times. V and J are TRBV12-3 or TRBV12-4 and TRBJ2-4; 9 bases line up with TRBD2. V lost 8 bases and J lost 1; bases outside the gene matches: 6. This CDR3 spans 15 amino acids. The CDR3 reads CASAGAGGAKNIQYF. DNA of the CDR3: TGTGCCAGCGCGGGGGCGGGAGGGGCCAAAAACATTCAGTACTTC.

This clonotype was detected once. The rearrangement joins TRBV3-1 to TRBJ2-2; unclear D gene. In germline, CDR1 is LGHDT, CDR2 YNNKEL (reference sequence). The CDR3 is made up of 16 amino acids. V shed 4 bases and J shed 0 bases, with 12 bases lying between them. This chain's CDR3 is CASSPFGASNTGELFF. The CDR3 DNA reads TGTGCCAGCAGCCCGTTTGGTGCATCGAACACCGGGGAGCTGTTTTTT.

The sample holds a few counts of this clonotype. The J gene is TRBJ1-1, the V gene TRBV12-3 or TRBV12-4, with D maybe TRBD1 (6 bases). The V end was cut by 6 bases, the J end by 4 bases, with 15 bases between. CDR3 length: 14 residues. The DNA of the CDR3 is TGTGCCAGCAGAACCCAGGGGCTGATCACTGAAGCTTTCTTT. Encoded protein: CASRTQGLITEAFF.

The sample holds a few counts of this clonotype. The chain recombines TRBV2 with TRBJ2-5; TRBD2 aligns across 7 bases. V was pared by 6 bases and J by 5 bases, with 12 bases of the junction left unmatched. Germline values: CDR1 SNHLY, CDR2 FYNNEI. This CDR3 has 15 residues. DNA for the CDR3: TGTGCCAGCAGCCCTGCTACGATGGGGGGGGAGACCCAGTACTTC. Translated, it gives CASSPATMGGETQYF. Full variable domain (rest looked up from reference TRBV2 and TRBJ2-5): EPEVTQTPSHQVTQMGQEVILRCVPISNHLYFYWYRQILGQKVEFLVSFYNNEISEKSEIFDDQFSVERPDGSNFTLKIRSTKLEDSAMYFCASSPATMGGETQYFGPGTRLLVL.

In its sample, this clonotype was seen a few times. The chain carries TRBV20-1 and TRBJ2-2; TRBD2 is a possible D gene (5 bases). Germline CDR1 reads DFQATT; CDR2 reads SNEGSKA (reference sequence). This CDR3 region has 13 residues. V dropped 6 bases and J dropped 1 base, with 9 bases sitting between them. CDR3 in amino acids: CSARGGNTGELFF. CDR3 bases: TGCAGTGCCCGTGGAGGGAACACCGGGGAGCTGTTTTTT.

This clonotype was observed a handful of times. The rearrangement links TRBV5-1 to TRBJ2-1; 8 bases line up with TRBD2. Germline V gene sequence: CDR1 SGHRS, CDR2 YFSETQ. The CDR3 contains 15 residues. V lost 2 bases, J lost 2 bases, and 3 bases stayed unmatched. This chain's CDR3 is CASSFWREAYNEQFF. The CDR3 DNA is TGCGCCAGCAGCTTTTGGCGGGAGGCCTACAATGAGCAGTTCTTC.

The rearrangement joins TRBV20-1 to TRBJ2-1, with a possible D match to TRBD1 (6 bases). Germline V gives CDR1 DFQATT, CDR2 SNEGSKA (reference sequence). V was trimmed by 0 bases and J by 5 bases, leaving 20 bases between them. The CDR3 length is 17 residues. CDR3 loop: CSARDPRGRGFDNEQFF. DNA of the CDR3: TGCAGTGCTAGAGACCCCCGGGGCAGGGGATTTGACAATGAGCAGTTCTTC.

This clonotype showed up just a few times. This sequence joins TRBV24-1 and TRBJ2-1; a weak D match, TRBD2 (5 bases). The V and J ends lost 7 bases and 1 base respectively, with 16 bases between them. The CDR3 has 16 residues. CDR1 KGHDR and CDR2 SFDVKD come from the germline V gene. As DNA, the CDR3 is TGTGCCACCAGCTTCCGGGCTAGCTGGTCCTACAATGAGCAGTTCTTC. Translation gives CATSFRASWSYNEQFF.

The chain recombines TRBV2 with TRBJ2-3; D tentatively fits TRBD1 or TRBD2 (5 bases each). The CDR3 is 14 amino acids. Germline CDR1 reads SNHLY; CDR2 reads FYNNEI. V lost 6 bases and J 5 bases, leaving 15 bases between the germline ends. CDR3 region: CASRGTDVGDTQYF. CDR3 nucleotide sequence: TGTGCCAGCAGGGGGACGGATGTGGGAGATACGCAGTATTTT.

The chain employs TRBV10-3 and TRBJ2-3; D is undetermined. CDR3 size: 13 residues. The germline V gene has CDR1 ENHRY and CDR2 SYGVKD. Trimming took 8 bases from V and 2 from J, leaving 11 bases between them. The CDR3 loop reads CAIAALSTDTQYF. The CDR3 nucleotides are TGTGCCATCGCGGCGTTGTCCACAGATACGCAGTATTTT.

This clonotype showed up just a few times. The chain joins TRBV12-3 or TRBV12-4 to TRBJ1-5; tentatively, D is TRBD1 (5 bases). The V and J ends lost 6 bases and 5 bases respectively, with 14 bases between them. The CDR3 is made up of 14 amino acids. The CDR3, as DNA: TGTGCCAGCAGCCTTGGGGGAGATCATCAGCCCCAGCATTTT. Translation: CASSLGGDHQPQHF.

Only a few counts were recorded for this clonotype. The chain links TRBV9 to TRBJ2-1; 7 nucleotides align to TRBD2. CDR3 length: 18 residues. Trimming cost V 4 bases and J 9 bases; bases outside gene matches: 22. Per germline, CDR1 SGDLS and CDR2 YYNGEE. DNA of the CDR3: TGTGCCAGCAGCTTGCCGGGGGGAGCCCGATCCGAAAAGGTTGAGCAGTTCTTC. Translation gives CASSLPGGARSEKVEQFF.

This clonotype was detected a few times. This chain joins TRBV10-2 and TRBJ2-3; D uncertain. Germline V gives CDR1 WSHSY, CDR2 SAAADI. CDR3 size: 12 residues. Trimming stripped 1 base from V and 2 bases from J, with 1 base between. This CDR3 is CASSEYTDTQYF. The CDR3 nucleotides read TGCGCCAGCAGTGAGTACACAGATACGCAGTATTTT.

V gene TRBV3-1 combines with J gene TRBJ1-2, with TRBD1 matching over 7 bases. Germline V gene lookup returns CDR1 LGHDT and CDR2 YNNKEL (reference sequence). Trimming cost V 1 base and J 6 bases; bases outside gene matches: 5. The CDR3 loop spans 14 amino acids. The CDR3 reads CASSQVGGTDGYTF. The CDR3, as DNA: TGTGCCAGCAGCCAAGTAGGGGGCACGGATGGCTACACCTTC.

The V and J genes are TRBV12-3 or TRBV12-4 and TRBJ2-7; TRBD2 aligns across 8 bases. The J segment lost 1 base and the V segment lost 4 bases, leaving 9 bases of the junction unmatched. This CDR3 is built from 16 residues. The CDR3 DNA follows: TGTGCCAGCAGTTCTCAATTCCTAGCGGGTTCCTACGAGCAGTACTTC. Its translation is CASSSQFLAGSYEQYF.

This sequence joins TRBV11-2 and TRBJ2-7; perhaps TRBD2 as D (7 bases). Germline V CDR1 and CDR2: SGHAT, FQNNGV. V gave up 5 bases and J gave up 4 bases, with 21 bases separating them. The CDR3 spans 16 residues. In DNA form, the CDR3 reads TGTGCCAGCAGCCACCTCCTTGCGGGGGCGTTTTACGAGCAGTACTTC. This translates into CASSHLLAGAFYEQYF.

The CDR3: CSATDRGNSPLHF. CDR3 nucleotides: TGCAGTGCAACGGACAGGGGGAATTCACCCCTCCACTTT. This sequence joins TRBV20-1 and TRBJ1-6; 10 bases match TRBD1. Germline lookup yields CDR1 DFQATT and CDR2 SNEGSKA (reference sequence). The CDR3 consists of 13 residues. J gave up 7 bases and V 6 bases, and 3 bases lay outside the gene matches.

V is TRBV10-3 and J is TRBJ2-3, with D unresolved. CDR1 is ENHRY and CDR2 is SYGVKD in the germline V gene. The CDR3 contains 13 residues. Trimming took 1 base from V and 2 from J, leaving 4 bases between them. CDR3 sequence (DNA): TGTGCCATCAGTGAGTTAGCCACAGATACGCAGTATTTT. As protein: CAISELATDTQYF.

This clonotype showed up just a few times. The chain joins TRBV20-1 to TRBJ2-3; D is undetermined. This CDR3 has 13 residues. Germline V gene lookup returns CDR1 DFQATT and CDR2 SNEGSKA (reference sequence). Trimming cost V 0 bases and J 2 bases, with 6 bases left between them. As DNA, the CDR3 is TGCAGTGCTAGAGAAGGGATCACAGATACGCAGTATTTT. It is translated as CSAREGITDTQYF.

This clonotype showed up just a few times. The V call is TRBV5-1, the J call TRBJ2-1; D gene unclear. The ends were cut back, 0 bases at V and 2 bases at J, with 6 bases in the middle. The CDR3 is made up of 14 amino acids. Germline V gene sequence: CDR1 SGHRS, CDR2 YFSETQ. In DNA form, the CDR3 reads TGCGCCAGCAGCTTGGATGGACCCTACAATGAGCAGTTCTTC. This translates into CASSLDGPYNEQFF.

The chain couples TRBV6-1 to TRBJ2-1; the D gene could be TRBD1 or TRBD2 (6 bases each). CDR1 MNHNS and CDR2 SASEGT come from the germline V gene. CDR3 size: 15 residues. With 6 bases removed from V and 2 bases from J, the gap between germline ends came to 14 bases. The CDR3 protein is CASSATGGTYNEQFF. The CDR3 nucleotides read TGTGCCAGCAGCGCCACCGGGGGCACCTACAATGAGCAGTTCTTC.

The chain carries TRBV20-1 and TRBJ1-2, with 9 nucleotides matching TRBD1. The CDR3 length is 12 residues. J was trimmed by 7 bases and V by 6 bases; bases with no gene match: 6. Germline V gene lookup returns CDR1 DFQATT and CDR2 SNEGSKA (reference sequence). The CDR3 nucleotides read TGCAGTGCCCGACAGGGGGGGAGTGGCTACACCTTC. It codes for CSARQGGSGYTF.

This clonotype was seen ten or more times. The chain employs TRBV7-9 and TRBJ1-1, with TRBD1 as a possible D gene (5 bases). The CDR3 is 13 residues long. Trimming took off 7 bases at V and 5 bases at J, with 14 bases between the two ends. Germline V gene sequence: CDR1 SEHNR, CDR2 FQNEAQ (reference sequence). This chain's CDR3 is CASTQQGGTEAFF. CDR3 in DNA: TGTGCCAGCACCCAGCAGGGTGGAACTGAAGCTTTCTTT. Variable domain in full (rest from reference TRBV7-9 and TRBJ1-1): DTGVSQNPRHKITKRGQNVTFRCDPISEHNRLYWYRQTLGQGPEFLTYFQNEAQLEKSRLLSDRFSAERPKGSFSTLEIQRTEQGDSAMYLCASTQQGGTEAFFGQGTRLTVV.

This clonotype was observed a few times. The chain couples TRBV20-1 to TRBJ2-1; D is uncertain. The germline V gene has CDR1 DFQATT and CDR2 SNEGSKA (reference sequence). The ends were cut back, 1 base at V and 4 bases at J, with 8 bases in the middle. This CDR3 region has 13 residues. The CDR3 bases are TGCAGTGCTAGAGGGCTGGATTACAATGAGCAGTTCTTC. This codes for CSARGLDYNEQFF.

The chain uses TRBV7-8 and TRBJ1-6, with no clear D. This CDR3 has 17 amino acids. CDR1 SGHVS and CDR2 FQNEAQ come from the germline V gene. Trimming shortened V by 5 bases and J by 0 bases, and 14 bases separated the two germline ends. The CDR3 reads CASSSRPMSSYNSPLHF. In DNA, the CDR3 is TGTGCCAGCAGCAGCCGACCGATGAGCTCCTATAATTCACCCCTCCACTTT.